This T cell receptor (beta chain) was documented in a study of shared clonotypes between healthy human individuals. Study context: The people who gave samples were a couple of women and a few men aged 18 to 49. Each donor contributed plates that comprised three CD4 naive, three CD4 memory, two CD8 naive and one CD8 memory. General study results and limits: The rarefaction results pointed to incomplete sorted-subset sequencing despite large depth.

A CD45RA+ naive subset and a CD45RA-negative memory subset were split from CD4+ cells. To note about this clone: The antigen remains undetermined.

Here immunoSEQ multiplex PCR was the method, and the copy in TCRdb shows in-frame clones only, minus some. The table includes over a million clones, around 97% detected once. The sample was naive CD4+ T cells sorted from blood. The subset here: CD45RA+ positively selected. The origin of this receptor is a man aged 25-45 years in good health.

CDR3: CAIRGTSGRSGNEQFF. The CDR3 nucleotides read TGTGCCATCAGGGGGACTAGCGGGAGGAGCGGCAATGAGCAGTTCTTC. V is TRBV10-3 and J is TRBJ2-1; 15 nucleotides agree with TRBD2. CDR3 length equals 16 residues. Germline lookup yields CDR1 ENHRY and CDR2 SYGVKD. The V gene end was trimmed by 6 bases and the J gene end by 6 bases; junction bases not matched to a gene: 6.